What follows are 2 T cell receptor beta chains derived from one specimen sequenced in a study of siplizumab effects on memory and regulatory T cells. TCRdb's table, derived via immunoSEQ multiplex PCR, lists solely in-frame clones and lacks some. The sample has about 56,000 clones, around 97% seen once. Sequences were obtained from naive CD8+ T cells sorted from blood. The receptors originated from a human donor in good health.

J is TRBJ1-2 and V is TRBV27; D is uncertain. V lost 4 bases, J lost 0 bases, and 6 bases lay in between. The germline gives CDR1 MNHEY, CDR2 SMNVEV (reference sequence). The CDR3 sequence is 13 residues long. CDR3 nucleotides: TGTGCCAGCAGTTGGCAGGCTAACTATGGCTACACCTTC. Its protein product is CASSWQANYGYTF.

This chain uses TRBV4-3 with TRBJ2-1; the match to TRBD2 covers 11 bases. CDR1 and CDR2 from the germline V gene are LGHNA and YSLEER. V shed 0 bases, J shed 7 bases, and the junction held 8 bases outside the gene matches. CDR3 length equals 17 residues. DNA for the CDR3: TGCGCCAGCAGCCAAGATACTACTAGCGGGAGTCAAAATGAGCAGTTCTTC. Amino acid sequence: CASSQDTTSGSQNEQFF.